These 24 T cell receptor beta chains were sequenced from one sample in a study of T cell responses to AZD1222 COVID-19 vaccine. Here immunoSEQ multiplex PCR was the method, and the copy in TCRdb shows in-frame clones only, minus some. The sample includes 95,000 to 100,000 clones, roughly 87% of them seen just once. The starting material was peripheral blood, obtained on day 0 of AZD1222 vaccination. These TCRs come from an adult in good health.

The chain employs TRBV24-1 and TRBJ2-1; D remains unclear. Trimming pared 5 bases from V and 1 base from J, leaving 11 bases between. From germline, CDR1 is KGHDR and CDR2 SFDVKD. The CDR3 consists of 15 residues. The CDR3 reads CATSAPLGSYNEQFF. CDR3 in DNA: TGTGCCACCAGTGCCCCGCTAGGGTCCTACAATGAGCAGTTCTTC.

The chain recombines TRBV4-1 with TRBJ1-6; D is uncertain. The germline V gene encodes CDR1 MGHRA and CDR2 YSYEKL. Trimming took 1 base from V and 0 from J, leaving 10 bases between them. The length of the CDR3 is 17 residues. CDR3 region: CASSQVGRSSYNSPLHF. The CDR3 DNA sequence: TGCGCCAGCAGCCAAGTCGGGCGCAGCTCCTATAATTCACCCCTCCACTTT.

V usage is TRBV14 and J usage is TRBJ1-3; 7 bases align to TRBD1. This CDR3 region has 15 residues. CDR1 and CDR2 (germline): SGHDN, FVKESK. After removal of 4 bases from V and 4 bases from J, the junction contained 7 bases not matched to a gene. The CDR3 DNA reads TGTGCCAGCAGCCCCCCTGGGACAGTCGGAAACACCATATATTTT. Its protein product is CASSPPGTVGNTIYF. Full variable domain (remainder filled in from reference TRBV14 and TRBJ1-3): EAGVTQFPSHSVIEKGQTVTLRCDPISGHDNLYWYRRVMGKEIKFLLHFVKESKQDESGMPNNRFLAERTGGTYSTLKVQPAELEDSGVYFCASSPPGTVGNTIYFGEGSWLTVV.

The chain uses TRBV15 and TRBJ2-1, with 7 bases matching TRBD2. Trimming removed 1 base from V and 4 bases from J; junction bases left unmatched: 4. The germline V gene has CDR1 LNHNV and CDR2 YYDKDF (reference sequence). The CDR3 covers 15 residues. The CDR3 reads CATSRASGRYNEQFF. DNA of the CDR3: TGTGCCACCAGCAGAGCTAGCGGACGATACAATGAGCAGTTCTTC.

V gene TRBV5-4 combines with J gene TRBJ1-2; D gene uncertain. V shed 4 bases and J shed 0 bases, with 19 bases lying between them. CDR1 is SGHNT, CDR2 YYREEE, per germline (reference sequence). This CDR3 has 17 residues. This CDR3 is CASSPPLKDRSNYGYTF. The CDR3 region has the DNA TGTGCCAGCAGCCCACCATTGAAGGACCGCTCTAACTATGGCTACACCTTC.

For the CDR3, the DNA is TGTGCCAGCAGCTCCCGGACAGAAACCTACGAGCAGTACTTC. Translation: CASSSRTETYEQYF. The genes are TRBV5-4 and TRBJ2-7, with a tentative D call TRBD1 (6 bases). With 3 bases removed from V and 2 bases from J, the gap between germline ends came to 12 bases. Germline V gene sequence: CDR1 SGHNT, CDR2 YYREEE (reference sequence). This CDR3 has 14 amino acids.

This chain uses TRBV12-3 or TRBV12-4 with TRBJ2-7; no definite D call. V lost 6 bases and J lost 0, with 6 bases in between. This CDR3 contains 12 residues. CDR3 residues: CASSRLSYEQYF. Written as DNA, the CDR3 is TGTGCCAGCAGCCGCCTCTCCTACGAGCAGTACTTC.

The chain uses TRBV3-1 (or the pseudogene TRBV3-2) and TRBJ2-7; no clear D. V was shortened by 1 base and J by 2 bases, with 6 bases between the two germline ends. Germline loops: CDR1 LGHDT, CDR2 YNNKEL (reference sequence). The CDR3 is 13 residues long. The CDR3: CASSQVGTYEQYF. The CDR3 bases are TGTGCCAGCAGCCAAGTTGGAACCTACGAGCAGTACTTC.

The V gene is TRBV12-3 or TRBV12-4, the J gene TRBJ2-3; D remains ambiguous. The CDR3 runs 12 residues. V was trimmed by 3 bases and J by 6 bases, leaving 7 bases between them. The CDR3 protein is CASSLVDDTQYF. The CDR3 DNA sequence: TGTGCCAGCAGTTTGGTGGATGATACGCAGTATTTT.

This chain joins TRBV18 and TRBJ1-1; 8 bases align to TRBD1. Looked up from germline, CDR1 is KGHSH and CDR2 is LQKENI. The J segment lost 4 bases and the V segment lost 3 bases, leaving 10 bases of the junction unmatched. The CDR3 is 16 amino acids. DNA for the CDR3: TGTGCCAGCTCACCGTGGACAGGGAGTGTAGGCACTGAAGCTTTCTTT. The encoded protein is CASSPWTGSVGTEAFF. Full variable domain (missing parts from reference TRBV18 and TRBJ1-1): NAGVMQNPRHLVRRRGQEARLRCSPMKGHSHVYWYRQLPEEGLKFMVYLQKENIIDESGMPKERFSAEFPKEGPSILRIQQVVRGDSAAYFCASSPWTGSVGTEAFFGQGTRLTVV.

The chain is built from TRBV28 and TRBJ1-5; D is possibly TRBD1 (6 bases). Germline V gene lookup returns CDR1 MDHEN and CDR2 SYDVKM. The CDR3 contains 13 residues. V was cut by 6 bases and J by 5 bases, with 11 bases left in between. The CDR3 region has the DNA TGTGCCAGCAGGTACCCAGGGGATCAGCCCCAGCATTTT. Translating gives CASRYPGDQPQHF.

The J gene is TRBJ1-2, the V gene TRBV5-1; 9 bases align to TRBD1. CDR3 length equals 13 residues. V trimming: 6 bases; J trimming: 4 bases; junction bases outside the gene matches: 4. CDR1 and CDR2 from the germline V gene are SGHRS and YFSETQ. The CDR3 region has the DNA TGCGCCAGCAAATTGACAGGGGGCTATGGCTACACCTTC. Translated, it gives CASKLTGGYGYTF.

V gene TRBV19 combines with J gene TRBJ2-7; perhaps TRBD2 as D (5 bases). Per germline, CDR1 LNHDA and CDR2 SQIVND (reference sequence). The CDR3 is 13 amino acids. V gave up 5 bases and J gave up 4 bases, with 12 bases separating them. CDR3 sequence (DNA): TGTGCCAGTAGTCCGGGGAGAGGGTACGAGCAGTACTTC. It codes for CASSPGRGYEQYF.

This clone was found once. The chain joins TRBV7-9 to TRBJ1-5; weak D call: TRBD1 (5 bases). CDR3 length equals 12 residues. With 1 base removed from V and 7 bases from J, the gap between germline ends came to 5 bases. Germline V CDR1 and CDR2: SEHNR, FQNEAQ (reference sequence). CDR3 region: CASSLGGQPQHF. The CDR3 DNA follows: TGTGCCAGCAGCTTAGGGGGCCAGCCCCAGCATTTT.

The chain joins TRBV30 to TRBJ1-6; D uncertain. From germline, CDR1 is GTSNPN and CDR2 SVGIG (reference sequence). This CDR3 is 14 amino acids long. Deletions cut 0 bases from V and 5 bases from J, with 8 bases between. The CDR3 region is CAWSVPYHNSPLHF. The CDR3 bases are TGTGCCTGGAGTGTACCGTACCATAATTCACCCCTCCACTTT. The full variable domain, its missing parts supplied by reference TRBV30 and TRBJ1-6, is SQTIHQWPATLVQPVGSPLSLECTVEGTSNPNLYWYRQAAGRGLQLLFYSVGIGQISSEVPQNLSASRPQDRQFILSSKKLLLSDSGFYLCAWSVPYHNSPLHFGNGTRLTVT.

CDR3 coding DNA: TGTGCCAGCAGCTTAGATATGGCAGGGGTAATCGACGAGCAGTACTTC. This codes for CASSLDMAGVIDEQYF. The chain employs TRBV11-2 and TRBJ2-7; D might be TRBD1 (6 bases). In germline, CDR1 is SGHAT, CDR2 FQNNGV. V dropped 0 bases and J dropped 5 bases, with 17 bases sitting between them. The CDR3 extends over 16 amino acids. The full variable domain, completed using reference TRBV11-2 and TRBJ2-7, is EAGVAQSPRYKIIEKRQSVAFWCNPISGHATLYWYQQILGQGPKLLIQFQNNGVVDDSQLPKDRFSAERLKGVDSTLKIQPAKLEDSAVYLCASSLDMAGVIDEQYFGPGTRLTVT.

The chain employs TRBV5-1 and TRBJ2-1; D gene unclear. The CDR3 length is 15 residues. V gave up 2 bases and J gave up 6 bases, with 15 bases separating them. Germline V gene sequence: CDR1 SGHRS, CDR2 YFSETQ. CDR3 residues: CASSFGAGPGNEQFF. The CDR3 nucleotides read TGCGCCAGCAGCTTTGGAGCTGGGCCGGGCAATGAGCAGTTCTTC.

The CDR3 reads CASSLVQGTNEKLFF. DNA for the CDR3: TGTGCCAGCAGCTTGGTGCAGGGAACTAATGAAAAACTGTTTTTT. The chain couples TRBV5-5 to TRBJ1-4; TRBD1 is a possible D gene (5 bases). This CDR3 region has 15 residues. Trimming took 0 bases from V and 1 from J, leaving 7 bases between them. Germline CDR1 SGHKS, CDR2 YYEKEE (reference sequence).

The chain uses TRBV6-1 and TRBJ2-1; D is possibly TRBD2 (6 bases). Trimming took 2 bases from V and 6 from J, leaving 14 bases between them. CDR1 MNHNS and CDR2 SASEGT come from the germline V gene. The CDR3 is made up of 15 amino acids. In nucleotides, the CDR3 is TGTGCCAGCAGTGAACAGGCGGGGACCGTCAATGAGCAGTTCTTC. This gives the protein CASSEQAGTVNEQFF.

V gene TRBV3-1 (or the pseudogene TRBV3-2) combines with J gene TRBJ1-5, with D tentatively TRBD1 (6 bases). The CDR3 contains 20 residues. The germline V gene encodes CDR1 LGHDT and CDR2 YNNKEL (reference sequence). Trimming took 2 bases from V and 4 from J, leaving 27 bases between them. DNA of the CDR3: TGTGCCAGCAGCCAACACGGGGGCCCAGGGACACTAAGTTTTAATCAGCCCCAGCATTTT. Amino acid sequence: CASSQHGGPGTLSFNQPQHF.

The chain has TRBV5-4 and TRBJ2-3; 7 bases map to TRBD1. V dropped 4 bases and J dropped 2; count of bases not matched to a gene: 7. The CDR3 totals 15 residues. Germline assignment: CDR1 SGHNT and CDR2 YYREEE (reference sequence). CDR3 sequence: CASSPPGQLTDTQYF. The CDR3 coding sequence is TGTGCCAGCAGCCCACCGGGACAGCTCACAGATACGCAGTATTTT.

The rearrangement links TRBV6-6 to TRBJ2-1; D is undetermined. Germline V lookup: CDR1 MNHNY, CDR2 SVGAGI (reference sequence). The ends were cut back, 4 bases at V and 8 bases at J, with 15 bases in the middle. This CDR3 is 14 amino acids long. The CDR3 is CASSFPDPSHEQFF. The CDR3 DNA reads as TGTGCCAGCAGTTTCCCGGACCCCAGCCATGAGCAGTTCTTC.

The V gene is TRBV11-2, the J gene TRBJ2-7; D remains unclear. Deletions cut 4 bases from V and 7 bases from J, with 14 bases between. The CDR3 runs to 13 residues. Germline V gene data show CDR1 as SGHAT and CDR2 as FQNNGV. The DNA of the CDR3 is TGTGCCAGCAGCTCCGGAAGGTTTGGGGAGCAGTACTTC. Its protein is CASSSGRFGEQYF.

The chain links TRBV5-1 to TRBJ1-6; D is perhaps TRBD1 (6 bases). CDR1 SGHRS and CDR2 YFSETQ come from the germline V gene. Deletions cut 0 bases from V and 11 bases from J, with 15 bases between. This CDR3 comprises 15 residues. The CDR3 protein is CASSLGHRDETPLHF. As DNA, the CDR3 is TGCGCCAGCAGCTTGGGACACAGGGATGAGACACCCCTCCACTTT.